This T cell receptor (beta chain) was sequenced during a study of OX40 agonist ivuxolimab in advanced cancers. About the study: Dosing consisted of intravenous ivuxolimab at 0.01 to 10 mg/kg every 2 weeks.

Data came from immunoSEQ multiplex PCR; TCRdb stores just in-frame clones and leaves some out. Of about 69,000 clones listed, about 80% were seen once; the top ten hold under 2.5%. The V end lost 7 bases, the J end lost 2 bases, and 12 bases lay between the germline ends. Germline V gives CDR1 SGHTS, CDR2 YDEGEE. This CDR3 is 13 amino acids long. The receptor was derived from an adult with an advanced solid tumor such as melanoma, head and neck, liver or kidney cancer. The sequences come from CD4+ or CD8+ T cells sorted from blood, collected in a trial of the OX40 agonist ivuxolimab. The V gene is TRBV5-8, the J gene TRBJ1-1; TRBD1 might be the D (5 bases). The CDR3: CASLRQSNTEAFF. The CDR3 DNA reads as TGTGCCAGCCTGAGACAGTCCAACACTGAAGCTTTCTTT.